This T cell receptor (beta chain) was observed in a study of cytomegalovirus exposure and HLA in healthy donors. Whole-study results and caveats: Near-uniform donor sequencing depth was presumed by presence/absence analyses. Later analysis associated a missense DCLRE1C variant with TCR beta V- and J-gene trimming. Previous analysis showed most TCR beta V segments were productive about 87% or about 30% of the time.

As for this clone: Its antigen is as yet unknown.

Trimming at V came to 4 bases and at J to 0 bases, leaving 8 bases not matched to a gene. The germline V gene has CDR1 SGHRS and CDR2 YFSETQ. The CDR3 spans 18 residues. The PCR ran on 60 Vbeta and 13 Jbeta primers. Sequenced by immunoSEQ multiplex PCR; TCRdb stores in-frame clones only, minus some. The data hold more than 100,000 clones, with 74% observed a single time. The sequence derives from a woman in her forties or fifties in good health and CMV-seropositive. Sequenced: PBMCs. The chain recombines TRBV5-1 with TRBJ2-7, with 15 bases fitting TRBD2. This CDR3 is CASSPGLAGGSFSYEQYF. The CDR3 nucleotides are TGCGCCAGCAGCCCAGGACTAGCGGGGGGGAGTTTCTCCTACGAGCAGTACTTC. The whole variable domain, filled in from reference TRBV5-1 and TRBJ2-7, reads KAGVTQTPRYLIKTRGQQVTLSCSPISGHRSVSWYQQTPGQGLQFLFEYFSETQRNKGNFPGRFSGRQFSNSRSEMNVSTLELGDSALYLCASSPGLAGGSFSYEQYFGPGTRLTVT.